This entry lists 29 T cell receptor beta chains sequenced from one sample in a study of human thymus T cells. Corrective cardiac operations yielded the resected thymus tissue. The table came from immunoSEQ multiplex PCR; TCRdb's copy has only in-frame clones and leaves some out. Among around 130,000 clones listed, about 95% were seen once. The sequenced material came from thymus tissue. All receptors derive from a boy less than two years old with a congenital heart defect but otherwise immunologically healthy.

This chain connects TRBV28 to TRBJ2-7; 8 positions match TRBD1. J lost 6 bases, V lost 6 bases, and 10 bases had no gene match. The CDR3 has 14 residues. Germline CDR1 and CDR2: MDHEN and SYDVKM. As DNA, the CDR3 is TGTGCCAGCAGAGGACAGGGCTTTGTGACCGAGCAGTACTTC. It is translated as CASRGQGFVTEQYF.

The sample holds one count of this clone. The CDR3 sequence: CASSLGQGNTGELFF. Written as DNA, the CDR3 is TGCGCCAGCAGCCTTGGACAGGGCAACACCGGGGAGCTGTTTTTT. J is TRBJ2-2 and V is TRBV4-3, with 8 positions matching TRBD1. Germline V CDR1 and CDR2: LGHNA, YSLEER. V trimming: 4 bases; J trimming: 2 bases; junction bases outside the gene matches: 3. The CDR3 is 15 residues long.

The chain uses TRBV10-2 and TRBJ1-1, with D possibly being TRBD1 (5 bases). The length of the CDR3 is 16 residues. Germline values: CDR1 WSHSY, CDR2 SAAADI. V lost 5 bases and J lost 0, with 16 bases in between. The CDR3 loop is CASSSLPGTLNTEAFF. The CDR3 nucleotides read TGCGCCAGCAGTTCCCTGCCAGGGACCTTGAACACTGAAGCTTTCTTT.

This clone was counted a single time. This sequence joins TRBV6-1 and TRBJ1-3; 7 nucleotides agree with TRBD1. V trimming: 3 bases; J trimming: 5 bases; junction bases outside the gene matches: 1. This CDR3 contains 13 residues. Germline V lookup: CDR1 MNHNS, CDR2 SASEGT. The CDR3 protein is CASSEGQRNTIYF. The CDR3 DNA reads TGTGCCAGCAGTGAGGGACAGCGAAACACCATATATTTT.

The chain couples TRBV28 to TRBJ1-1; possible D gene TRBD1, 5 bases. Germline lookup yields CDR1 MDHEN and CDR2 SYDVKM. The CDR3 is 15 amino acids. The germline V and J ends were trimmed by 2 bases and 4 bases, with 14 bases remaining between them. CDR3 loop: CASSLEQAFGTEAFF. CDR3 DNA sequence: TGTGCCAGCAGTTTAGAACAGGCTTTTGGCACTGAAGCTTTCTTT.

The chain is built from TRBV12-5 and TRBJ1-6; 7 nucleotides line up with TRBD1. Trimming removed 5 bases from V and 10 bases from J; junction bases left unmatched: 11. Germline-derived CDR1 and CDR2 are LGHNT and FRNRAP. This CDR3 region has 15 residues. The CDR3 bases are TGTGCTAGTGGTCGTTACACAGGGGCAAGCTCACCCCTCCACTTT. Protein sequence: CASGRYTGASSPLHF.

This clone was detected only once. The chain has TRBV15 and TRBJ2-3; 7 positions match TRBD1. J gave up 4 bases and V 1 base, and 14 bases lay outside the gene matches. Germline lookup yields CDR1 LNHNV and CDR2 YYDKDF (reference sequence). This CDR3 has 18 residues. CDR3 bases: TGTGCCACCAGCAGAGGCCCCCCCCGAGGGGGCGACTCAGATACGCAGTATTTT. It translates to CATSRGPPRGGDSDTQYF.

This clone was seen a single time. This sequence joins TRBV9 and TRBJ2-6; D is ambiguous. Per the germline V gene, CDR1 is SGDLS and CDR2 is YYNGEE. The ends were cut back, 0 bases at V and 0 bases at J, with 7 bases in the middle. This CDR3 region has 16 residues. CDR3 DNA sequence: TGTGCCAGCAGCGTAGCTCTCGTCTCTGGGGCCAACGTCCTGACTTTC. Residues: CASSVALVSGANVLTF.

This chain joins TRBV14 and TRBJ2-2; no firm D call. Germline CDR1 and CDR2: SGHDN and FVKESK. This CDR3 region has 17 residues. V gave up 0 bases and J gave up 0 bases, with 11 bases separating them. The CDR3 coding sequence is TGTGCCAGCAGCCAAGACGGGCAAGAGGCGAACACCGGGGAGCTGTTTTTT. Protein: CASSQDGQEANTGELFF.

The V call is TRBV2, the J call TRBJ1-1; D gene uncertain. With 8 bases removed from V and 6 bases from J, the gap between germline ends came to 10 bases. The CDR3 spans 11 residues. Per the germline V gene, CDR1 is SNHLY and CDR2 is FYNNEI. CDR3 coding DNA: TGTGCCAGCTTGGGTGGCGCTGAAGCTTTCTTT. Protein sequence: CASLGGAEAFF. Full variable domain (missing parts from reference TRBV2 and TRBJ1-1): EPEVTQTPSHQVTQMGQEVILRCVPISNHLYFYWYRQILGQKVEFLVSFYNNEISEKSEIFDDQFSVERPDGSNFTLKIRSTKLEDSAMYFCASLGGAEAFFGQGTRLTVV.

V usage is TRBV6-5 and J usage is TRBJ2-7, with 12 bases aligning to TRBD2. CDR3 length equals 15 residues. Germline V lookup: CDR1 MNHEY, CDR2 SVGAGI. The trim removed 8 bases at V and 3 bases at J, leaving 8 bases unmatched. CDR3: CASRELAGGFYEQYF. In DNA, the CDR3 is TGTGCCAGCCGGGAACTAGCGGGGGGCTTCTACGAGCAGTACTTC.

The rearrangement uses TRBV21-1 and TRBJ2-7; TRBD1 is the table's D call and was not checked against the DNA. TRBV21-1 is an annotated pseudogene. This CDR3 contains 8 residues. CDR3 DNA: TGTGCCGGCTGCGAGCAGTACTTC. Residues: CAGCEQYF.

The chain combines TRBV4-3 with TRBJ2-2; 11 bases are a match to TRBD2. Losses at the gene ends were 4 bases for V and 2 bases for J; bases not matched to a gene: 9. Germline V gives CDR1 LGHNA, CDR2 YSLEER. CDR3 length: 18 amino acids. The CDR3: CASSPLASGGYNTGELFF. The CDR3 DNA follows: TGCGCCAGCAGCCCCCTGGCTAGCGGGGGGTATAACACCGGGGAGCTGTTTTTT.

CDR3 coding DNA: TGTGCCAGCAGCGTAGGACAGCACCAAGAGACCCAGTACTTC. This translates into CASSVGQHQETQYF. The V gene is TRBV9, the J gene TRBJ2-5; TRBD1 is a possible D gene (5 bases). V lost 0 bases and J lost 0, with 6 bases in between. The germline V gene encodes CDR1 SGDLS and CDR2 YYNGEE. The CDR3 is 14 residues long.

The V gene is TRBV9, the J gene TRBJ1-1; no firm D call. Germline CDR1 SGDLS, CDR2 YYNGEE. This CDR3 has 14 residues. Trimming pared 0 bases from V and 2 bases from J, leaving 8 bases between. CDR3 DNA: TGTGCCAGCAGCGTAGAGGGCGTTAACACTGAAGCTTTCTTT. Amino acid sequence: CASSVEGVNTEAFF.

The chain is built from TRBV6-1 and TRBJ2-5, with D unclear. This CDR3 spans 12 amino acids. Trimming left V 3 bases short and J 5 bases short, with 7 bases between. The germline V gene encodes CDR1 MNHNS and CDR2 SASEGT. DNA of the CDR3: TGTGCCAGCAGTGAGGGCCTGGAGACCCAGTACTTC. Amino acids: CASSEGLETQYF.

The CDR3 reads CASSEEAGTSCSYNEQFF. The CDR3 bases are TGTGCCAGCAGTGAAGAGGCAGGGACCTCGTGCTCCTACAATGAGCAGTTCTTC. The chain links TRBV6-1 to TRBJ2-1, with D tentatively TRBD1 or TRBD2 (5 bases each). Germline V CDR1 and CDR2: MNHNS, SASEGT. CDR3 length: 18 amino acids. The V end was cut by 1 base, the J end by 0 bases, with 16 bases between.

The CDR3 sequence is CASTPLASNQPQHF. The CDR3 DNA reads TGTGCCAGTACCCCGTTAGCCAGCAATCAGCCCCAGCATTTT. This chain links TRBV19 with TRBJ1-5; no clear D. V was pared by 7 bases and J by 1 base, with 11 bases between. The CDR3 is 14 residues long. Germline assignment: CDR1 LNHDA and CDR2 SQIVND (reference sequence).

This clone was recorded a few times. The chain uses TRBV4-2 and TRBJ2-7; a weak D match, TRBD1 (5 bases). Germline assignment: CDR1 LGHNA and CDR2 YNFKEQ. This CDR3 has 13 amino acids. The V gene lost 4 bases and the J gene lost 3 bases, with 10 bases spanning the gap. This CDR3 is CASSLGRLYEQYF. The CDR3 region has the DNA TGTGCCAGCAGCCTGGGGCGACTCTACGAGCAGTACTTC.

V usage is TRBV30 and J usage is TRBJ1-1; D remains unclear. V dropped 4 bases and J dropped 0 bases, with 18 bases sitting between them. The germline CDR1 and CDR2 sequences are GTSNPN and SVGIG (reference sequence). The CDR3 has 16 amino acids. CDR3 nucleotide sequence: TGTGCCTGGACCCTCTCTGGGCCCAACTTGAACACTGAAGCTTTCTTT. It is translated as CAWTLSGPNLNTEAFF.

This clone has just a few counts. This rearrangement joins TRBV19 to TRBJ1-2; tentative D call: TRBD1 (6 bases). There are 15 residues in the CDR3. The germline V and J ends were trimmed by 5 bases and 4 bases, with 17 bases remaining between them. Germline CDR1 LNHDA, CDR2 SQIVND (reference sequence). The CDR3 coding sequence is TGTGCCAGTAGTCTCCAGGGGATTGGTGGCTATGGCTACACCTTC. It specifies CASSLQGIGGYGYTF.

The chain links TRBV28 to TRBJ1-6; D is unclear. The CDR3 has 12 amino acids. Germline V gene lookup returns CDR1 MDHEN and CDR2 SYDVKM. The V end was cut by 4 bases, the J end by 8 bases, with 6 bases between. This CDR3 is CASSSVDSPLHF. The CDR3 bases are TGTGCCAGCAGTTCAGTGGATTCACCCCTCCACTTT.

The chain recombines TRBV9 with TRBJ2-1; 10 nucleotides agree with TRBD2. CDR1 and CDR2 from the germline V gene are SGDLS and YYNGEE. The CDR3 consists of 16 residues. V shed 0 bases and J 5 bases; nucleotides not matched to a gene: 5. CDR3 in amino acids: CASSVALTSGNNEQFF. CDR3 bases: TGTGCCAGCAGCGTAGCCCTAACTAGCGGGAACAATGAGCAGTTCTTC.

The chain carries TRBV9 and TRBJ2-7, with D possibly being TRBD1 (7 bases). V was shortened by 4 bases and J by 0 bases, with 17 bases between the two germline ends. CDR1 SGDLS and CDR2 YYNGEE come from the germline V gene. The CDR3 totals 16 residues. CDR3: CASSPRGDRCSYEQYF. The CDR3 bases are TGTGCCAGCAGCCCCAGGGGGGACAGATGCTCCTACGAGCAGTACTTC. The variable domain in full, completed from reference TRBV9 and TRBJ2-7, reads DSGVTQTPKHLITATGQRVTLRCSPRSGDLSVYWYQQSLDQGLQFLIQYYNGEERAKGNILERFSAQQFPDLHSELNLSSLELGDSALYFCASSPRGDRCSYEQYFGPGTRLTVT.

This clone was recorded once. The chain links TRBV6-1 to TRBJ1-6; 11 bases are a match to TRBD1. Germline V gene lookup returns CDR1 MNHNS and CDR2 SASEGT. V was pared by 4 bases and J by 11 bases, with 10 bases of the junction left unmatched. This CDR3 is built from 16 residues. The CDR3 region has the DNA TGTGCCAGCAGTGCTATTTCCGGGACAGGGGGAGCACCCCTCCACTTT. Translation gives CASSAISGTGGAPLHF.

This chain links TRBV7-9 with TRBJ2-7; TRBD2 matches at 14 bases. The ends lost 5 bases at V and 1 base at J; junction bases unmatched: 4. CDR3 size: 16 residues. The germline CDR1 and CDR2 sequences are SEHNR and FQNEAQ (reference sequence). CDR3: CASSPGLAGGSYEQYF. CDR3 nucleotides: TGTGCCAGCAGCCCCGGACTAGCGGGGGGATCCTACGAGCAGTACTTC.

This chain joins TRBV6-1 and TRBJ2-3; 8 positions agree with TRBD2. After removal of 7 bases from V and 6 bases from J, the junction contained 9 bases not matched to a gene. In germline, CDR1 is MNHNS, CDR2 SASEGT. The CDR3 is 14 residues long. The CDR3 sequence is CASTWIREGDTQYF. The CDR3 nucleotides are TGTGCCAGCACGTGGATCCGGGAGGGGGATACGCAGTATTTT.

The CDR3 protein is CASRADRHYEQFF. The CDR3 bases are TGTGCCAGTAGAGCGGACAGGCACTATGAGCAGTTCTTC. V usage is TRBV19 and J usage is TRBJ2-1; TRBD1 agrees at 7 bases. The CDR3 runs to 13 residues. Trimming at V came to 6 bases and at J to 8 bases, leaving 7 bases not matched to a gene. Germline V lookup: CDR1 LNHDA, CDR2 SQIVND (reference sequence).

The gene calls are TRBV7-6 and TRBJ2-1, with 12 bases matching TRBD2. CDR3 length: 16 amino acids. Germline loops: CDR1 SGHVS, CDR2 FNYEAQ. After removal of 2 bases from V and 10 bases from J, the junction contained 9 bases not matched to a gene. Written as DNA, the CDR3 is TGTGCCAGCAGCTTACGGGCTAGCGGGGGGGTTGTGGAGCAGTTCTTC. As protein: CASSLRASGGVVEQFF.